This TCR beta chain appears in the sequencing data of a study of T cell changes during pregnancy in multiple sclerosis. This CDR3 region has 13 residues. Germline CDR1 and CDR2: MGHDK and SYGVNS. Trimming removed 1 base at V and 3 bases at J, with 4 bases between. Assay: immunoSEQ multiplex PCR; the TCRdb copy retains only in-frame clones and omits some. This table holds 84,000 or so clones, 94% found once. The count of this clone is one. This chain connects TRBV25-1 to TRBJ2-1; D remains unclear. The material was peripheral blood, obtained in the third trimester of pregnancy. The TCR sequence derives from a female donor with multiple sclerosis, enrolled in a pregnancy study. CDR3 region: CASSESGYNEQFF. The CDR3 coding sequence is TGTGCCAGCAGTGAATCCGGCTACAATGAGCAGTTCTTC.